Included here is one T cell receptor (beta chain) sequence, with context. What it binds is not known. UMI-tagged TRB cDNA libraries were built via 5' RACE. After re-calling the 5' RACE reads, TCRdb lists one entry per CDR3 protein, DNA absent. The sample table includes 75,000 to 100,000 distinct CDR3 sequences. The data were taken from a study of CXCR3-negative and CXCR3-positive naive CD8 T cells. The CDR3 loop spans 12 amino acids. Germline V gene lookup returns CDR1 DFQATT and CDR2 SNEGSKA (reference sequence). Notes on the study in general: TRB CDR3 hydrophobicity was greater in CXCR3-positive naive cells than in CXCR3-negative naive cells. CXCR3-negative and CXCR3-positive naive cells shared comparable TRBV-TRBJ usage, but memory cells did not.

This chain joins TRBV20-1 and TRBJ2-2; TCRdb indicates TRBD1, and absent DNA this call remains unverified. The receptor was isolated from a human donor in good health. Some clones in this sample may be carry-over from other donors' samples. Sequenced input: naive CXCR3+ CD8+ T cells from blood. Specified subset: CD45RO-CCR7+CD27+CD95- naive CD8+ T cells expressing CXCR3 (TNR3+). CDR3 sequence reads: CSAATGVGELFF.